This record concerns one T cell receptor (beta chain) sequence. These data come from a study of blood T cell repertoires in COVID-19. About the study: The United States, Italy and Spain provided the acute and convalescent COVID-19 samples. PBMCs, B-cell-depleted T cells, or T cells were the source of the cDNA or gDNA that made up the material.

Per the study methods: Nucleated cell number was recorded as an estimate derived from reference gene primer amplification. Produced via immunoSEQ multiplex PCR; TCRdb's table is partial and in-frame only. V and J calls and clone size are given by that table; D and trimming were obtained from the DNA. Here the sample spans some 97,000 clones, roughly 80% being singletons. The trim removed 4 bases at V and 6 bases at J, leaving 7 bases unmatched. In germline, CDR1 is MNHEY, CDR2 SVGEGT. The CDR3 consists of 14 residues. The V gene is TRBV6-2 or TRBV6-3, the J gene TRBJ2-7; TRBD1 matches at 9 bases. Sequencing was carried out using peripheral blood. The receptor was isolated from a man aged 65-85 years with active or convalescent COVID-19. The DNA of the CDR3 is TGTGCCAGCAGTTCTTCCGGGACAGGGAGCGAGCAGTACTTC. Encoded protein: CASSSSGTGSEQYF.